This T cell receptor (beta chain) was recorded in a study of lymphopenia after photon versus proton radiotherapy. Study conclusions and caveats: After the lymphocyte nadir, photon-treated repertoires showed oligoclonal expansion, especially of CD8+ Temra cells.

The CDR3 runs to 15 residues. The germline V gene has CDR1 SGHTA and CDR2 FQGNSA. The V gene end was trimmed by 1 base and the J gene end by 3 bases; junction bases not matched to a gene: 3. This clone was counted once. What it recognizes is unknown. Assay used: immunoSEQ multiplex PCR; TCRdb lists only in-frame clones, some missing. The sample lists about 42,000 clones, approximately 80% occurring once. The sample in question was peripheral blood, obtained from a patient treated with proton-based radiotherapy. The genes are TRBV7-2 and TRBJ1-5, with TRBD1 identical over 7 bases. This sequence originates from a woman between 65 and 79 years old with pancreatic cancer. The CDR3 nucleotides read TGTGCCAGCAGCTTAGATACAGGGGTCAATCAGCCCCAGCATTTT. It translates to CASSLDTGVNQPQHF.